This T cell receptor beta chain is from a study of blood T cell repertoires in COVID-19. Study-level information: The study drew acute and convalescent COVID-19 samples from the United States, Italy and Spain.

Method: immunoSEQ multiplex PCR; TCRdb's copy keeps in-frame clones and lacks some. The sample has some 200,000 clones; 92% are singletons. CDR3 length: 15 residues. V was pared by 5 bases and J by 3 bases, with 17 bases between. CDR1 is LNHDA and CDR2 is SQIVND in the germline V gene (reference sequence). The chain carries TRBV19 and TRBJ2-7; D is unresolved. The sample comprised peripheral blood. The source of this sequence is a young man with acute or convalescent COVID-19. The CDR3 region is CASSDTTTGYYEQYF. DNA of the CDR3: TGTGCCAGTAGTGATACCACCACGGGTTACTACGAGCAGTACTTC.